This T cell receptor beta chain was found in a study of T cell repertoires in cytomegalovirus infection. Ten or more counts support this clonotype. V gave up 5 bases and J gave up 1 base, with 14 bases separating them. The CDR3 length is 15 residues. Germline V gene sequence: CDR1 SGHVS, CDR2 FQNEAQ. TCRdb re-called the reads through MiXCR, storing one row per CDR3 protein. The table shows around 450,000 distinct CDR3 sequences, with about 11% occurring only once. Sequencing was carried out using PBMCs. This chain uses TRBV7-8 with TRBJ2-5, with D perhaps matching TRBD1 or TRBD2 (6 bases each). The sequence was obtained from a human donor in good health (CMV status not recorded). Some clones in this sample may be carry-over from other donors' samples. CDR3 region: CASSRSGAAQETQYF. CDR3 DNA: TGTGCCAGCAGCCGATCGGGGGCAGCCCAAGAGACCCAGTACTTC. The full variable domain, completed using reference TRBV7-8 and TRBJ2-5, is GAGVSQSPRYKVAKRGQDVALRCDPISGHVSLFWYQQALGQGPEFLTYFQNEAQLDKSGLPSDRFFAERPEGSVSTLKIQRTQQEDSAVYLCASSRSGAAQETQYFGPGTRLLVL.